This entry lists 3 T cell receptor beta chains sequenced from one sample in a study of beta chain features in type 1 diabetes. The study reverse transcribed the entire isolated RNA, so it sequenced expressed TCRB transcripts. The table came from immunoSEQ multiplex PCR; TCRdb's copy has only in-frame clones and leaves some out. This table has some 900,000 clones, roughly 16% appearing once. Sequenced sample: naive CD4+ T cells from blood. The receptors here all came from a woman in her late teens or twenties in good health.

This clone was detected a few times. This chain uses TRBV7-6 with TRBJ2-2, with D perhaps assigned TRBD1 or TRBD2 (5 bases each). CDR1 SGHVS and CDR2 FNYEAQ come from the germline V gene. CDR3 length: 17 amino acids. V was clipped by 0 bases and J by 4 bases, with 15 bases between them. CDR3 bases: TGTGCCAGCAGCTTAGCGCTCCCAGGGACGAGCACCGGGGAGCTGTTTTTT. This codes for CASSLALPGTSTGELFF.

The chain recombines TRBV25-1 with TRBJ2-3, with TRBD2 identical over 12 bases. Germline loops: CDR1 MGHDK, CDR2 SYGVNS. V lost 2 bases to trimming and J lost 5 bases; unmatched junction nucleotides: 8. The CDR3 has 17 amino acids. The CDR3 here is CASSEAGLAGGRDTQYF. The CDR3 DNA reads as TGTGCCAGCAGTGAAGCTGGGCTAGCGGGAGGGAGAGATACGCAGTATTTT.

The rearrangement uses TRBV6-5 and TRBJ2-3; D is perhaps TRBD1 (6 bases). In germline, CDR1 is MNHEY, CDR2 SVGAGI. Trimming took 6 bases from V and 3 from J, leaving 16 bases between them. The CDR3 is 15 residues long. CDR3 amino acids: CASSRTPGVTDTQYF. CDR3 nucleotide sequence: TGTGCCAGCAGCCGCACGCCAGGGGTTACAGATACGCAGTATTTT.